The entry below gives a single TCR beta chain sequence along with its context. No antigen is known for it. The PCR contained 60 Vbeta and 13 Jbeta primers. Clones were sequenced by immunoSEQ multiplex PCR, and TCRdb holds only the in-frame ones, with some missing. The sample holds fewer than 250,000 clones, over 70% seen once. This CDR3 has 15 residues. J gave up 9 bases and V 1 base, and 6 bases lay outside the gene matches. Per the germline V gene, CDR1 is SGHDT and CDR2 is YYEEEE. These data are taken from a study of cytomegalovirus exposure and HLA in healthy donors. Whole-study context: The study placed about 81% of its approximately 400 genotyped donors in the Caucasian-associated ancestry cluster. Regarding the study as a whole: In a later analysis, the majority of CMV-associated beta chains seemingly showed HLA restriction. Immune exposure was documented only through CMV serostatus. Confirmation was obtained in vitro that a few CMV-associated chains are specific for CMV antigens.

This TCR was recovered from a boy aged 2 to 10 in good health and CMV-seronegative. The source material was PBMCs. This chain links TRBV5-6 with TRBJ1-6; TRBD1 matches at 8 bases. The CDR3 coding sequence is TGTGCCAGCAGCTTGCCAGGGGGCATGGCTTCACCCCTCCACTTT. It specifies CASSLPGGMASPLHF. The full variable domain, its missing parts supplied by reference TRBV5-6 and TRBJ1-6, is DAGVTQSPTHLIKTRGQQVTLRCSPKSGHDTVSWYQQALGQGPQFIFQYYEEEERQRGNFPDRFSGHQFPNYSSELNVNALLLGDSALYLCASSLPGGMASPLHFGNGTRLTVT.